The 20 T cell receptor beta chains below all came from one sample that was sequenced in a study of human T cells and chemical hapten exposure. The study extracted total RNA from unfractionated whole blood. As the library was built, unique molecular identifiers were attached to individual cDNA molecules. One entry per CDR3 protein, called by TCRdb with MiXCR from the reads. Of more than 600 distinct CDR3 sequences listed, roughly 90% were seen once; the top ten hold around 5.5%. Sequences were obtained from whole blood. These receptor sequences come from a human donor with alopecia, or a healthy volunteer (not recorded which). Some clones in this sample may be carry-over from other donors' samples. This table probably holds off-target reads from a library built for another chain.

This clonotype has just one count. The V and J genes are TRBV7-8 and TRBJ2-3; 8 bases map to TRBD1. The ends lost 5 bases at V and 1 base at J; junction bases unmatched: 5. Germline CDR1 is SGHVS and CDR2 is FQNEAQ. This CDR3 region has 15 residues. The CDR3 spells CASSQPTGGTDTQYF. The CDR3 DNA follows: TGTGCCAGCAGCCAACCGACAGGGGGCACAGATACGCAGTATTTT.

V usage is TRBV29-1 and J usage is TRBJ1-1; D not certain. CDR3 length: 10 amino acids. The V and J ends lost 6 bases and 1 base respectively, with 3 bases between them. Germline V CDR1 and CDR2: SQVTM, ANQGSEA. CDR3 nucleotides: TGCAGCGTACAGAACACTGAAGCTTTCTTT. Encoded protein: CSVQNTEAFF.

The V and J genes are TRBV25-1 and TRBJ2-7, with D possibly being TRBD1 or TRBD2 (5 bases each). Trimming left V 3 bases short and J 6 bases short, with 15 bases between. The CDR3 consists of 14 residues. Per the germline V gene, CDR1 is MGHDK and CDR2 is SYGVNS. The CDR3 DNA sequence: TGTGCCAGCAGTGACTTGGGACGTGAGGGCGAGCAGTACTTC. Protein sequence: CASSDLGREGEQYF.

The DNA for the CDR3 is TGCAGTGCTAGAGTTCTCCAGGGGTCGGCAGATACGCAGTATTTT. Translated: CSARVLQGSADTQYF. The J gene is TRBJ2-3, the V gene TRBV20-1; D might be TRBD1 (6 bases). The ends were cut back, 1 base at V and 4 bases at J, with 15 bases in the middle. Per germline, CDR1 DFQATT and CDR2 SNEGSKA (reference sequence). This CDR3 contains 15 residues.

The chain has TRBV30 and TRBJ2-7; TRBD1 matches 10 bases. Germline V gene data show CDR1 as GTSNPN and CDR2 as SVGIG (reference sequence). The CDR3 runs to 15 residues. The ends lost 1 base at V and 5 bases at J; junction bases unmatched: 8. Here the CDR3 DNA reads TGTGCCTGGAGTGAGGGGACAGGGGTGAAAAACGAGCAGTACTTC. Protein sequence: CAWSEGTGVKNEQYF.

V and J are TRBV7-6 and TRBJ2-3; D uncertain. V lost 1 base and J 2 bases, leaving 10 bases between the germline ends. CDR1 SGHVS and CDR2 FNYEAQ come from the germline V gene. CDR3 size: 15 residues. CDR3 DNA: TGTGCCAGCAGCTTAGTGGCAGGTTTCACAGATACGCAGTATTTT. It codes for CASSLVAGFTDTQYF.

The CDR3 nucleotides are TGCAGCGTCCGGACGGAGAATCAGCCCCAGCATTTT. Translation gives CSVRTENQPQHF. The rearrangement links TRBV29-1 to TRBJ1-5; D is unresolved. Germline V gene sequence: CDR1 SQVTM, CDR2 ANQGSEA. V lost 6 bases, J lost 4 bases, and 10 bases lay in between. This CDR3 region has 12 residues.

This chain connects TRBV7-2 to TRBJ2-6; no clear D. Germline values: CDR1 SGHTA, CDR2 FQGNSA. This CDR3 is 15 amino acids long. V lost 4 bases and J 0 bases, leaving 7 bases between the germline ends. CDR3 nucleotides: TGTGCCAGCAGCTCCCAGATCTCTGGGGCCAACGTCCTGACTTTC. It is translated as CASSSQISGANVLTF.

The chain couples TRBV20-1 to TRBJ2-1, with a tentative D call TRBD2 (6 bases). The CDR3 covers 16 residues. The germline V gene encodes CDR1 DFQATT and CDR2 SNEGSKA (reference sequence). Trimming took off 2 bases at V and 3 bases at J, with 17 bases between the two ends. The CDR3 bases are TGCAGTGCTAGACTTCTCAGCGGGCTTGACTACAATGAGCAGTTCTTC. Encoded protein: CSARLLSGLDYNEQFF.

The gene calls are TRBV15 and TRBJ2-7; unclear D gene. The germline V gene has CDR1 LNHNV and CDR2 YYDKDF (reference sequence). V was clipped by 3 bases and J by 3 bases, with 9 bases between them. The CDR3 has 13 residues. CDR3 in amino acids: CATSRDRDYEQYF. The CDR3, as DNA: TGTGCCACCAGCAGGGATAGGGACTACGAGCAGTACTTC.

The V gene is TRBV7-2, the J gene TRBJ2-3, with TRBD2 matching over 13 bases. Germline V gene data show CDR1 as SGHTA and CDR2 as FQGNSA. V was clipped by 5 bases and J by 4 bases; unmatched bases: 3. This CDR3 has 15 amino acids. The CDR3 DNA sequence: TGTGCCAGCAGCCCCGGACTAGCGGGGGCAGATACGCAGTATTTT. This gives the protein CASSPGLAGADTQYF.

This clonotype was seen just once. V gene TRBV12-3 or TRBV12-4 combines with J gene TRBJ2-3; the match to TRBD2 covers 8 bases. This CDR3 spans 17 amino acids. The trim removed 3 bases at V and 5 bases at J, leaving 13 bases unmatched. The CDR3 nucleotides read TGTGCCAGCAGTTTTGGTTCTAGCGGGCCCCGGAAAGATACGCAGTATTTT. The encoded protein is CASSFGSSGPRKDTQYF.

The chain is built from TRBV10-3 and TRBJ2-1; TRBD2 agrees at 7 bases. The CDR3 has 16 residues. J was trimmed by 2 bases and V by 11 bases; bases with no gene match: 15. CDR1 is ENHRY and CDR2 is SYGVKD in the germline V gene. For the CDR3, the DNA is TGTGCCTCAATGGCCTGGAGCGGGGCAACCTACAATGAGCAGTTCTTC. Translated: CASMAWSGATYNEQFF.

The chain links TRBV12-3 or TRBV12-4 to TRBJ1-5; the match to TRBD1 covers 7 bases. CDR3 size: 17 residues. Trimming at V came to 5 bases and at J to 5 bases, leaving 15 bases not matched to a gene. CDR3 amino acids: CASSHTGEGYSDQPQHF. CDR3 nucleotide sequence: TGTGCCAGCAGTCACACAGGGGAGGGTTACTCCGATCAGCCCCAGCATTTT.

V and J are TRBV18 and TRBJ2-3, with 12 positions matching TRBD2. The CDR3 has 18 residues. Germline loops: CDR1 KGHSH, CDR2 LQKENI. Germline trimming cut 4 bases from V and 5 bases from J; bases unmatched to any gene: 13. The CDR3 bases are TGTGCCAGCTCACGTCGACTAGCGGGAGTCACCGGGGGAGATACGCAGTATTTT. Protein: CASSRRLAGVTGGDTQYF.

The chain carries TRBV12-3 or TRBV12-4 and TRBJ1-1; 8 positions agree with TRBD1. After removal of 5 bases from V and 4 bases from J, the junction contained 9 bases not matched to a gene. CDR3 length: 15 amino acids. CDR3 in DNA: TGTGCCAGCAGTCTTAGGACAGGGAGTAGCACTGAAGCTTTCTTT. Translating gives CASSLRTGSSTEAFF.

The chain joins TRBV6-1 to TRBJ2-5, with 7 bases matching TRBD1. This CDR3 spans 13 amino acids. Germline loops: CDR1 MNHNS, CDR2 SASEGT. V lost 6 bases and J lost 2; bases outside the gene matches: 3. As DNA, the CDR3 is TGTGCCAGCAGCCCGACAGGGCAAGAGACCCAGTACTTC. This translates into CASSPTGQETQYF.

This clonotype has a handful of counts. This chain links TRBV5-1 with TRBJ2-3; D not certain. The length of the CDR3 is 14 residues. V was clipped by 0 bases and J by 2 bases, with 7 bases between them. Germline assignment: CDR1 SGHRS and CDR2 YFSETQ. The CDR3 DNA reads TGCGCCAGCAGCTTGGGCTCCTCCACAGATACGCAGTATTTT. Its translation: CASSLGSSTDTQYF.

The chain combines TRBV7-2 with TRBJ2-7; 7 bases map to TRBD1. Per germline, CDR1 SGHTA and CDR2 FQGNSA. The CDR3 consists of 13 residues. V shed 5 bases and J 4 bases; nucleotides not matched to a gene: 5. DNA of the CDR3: TGTGCCAGCAGCCGGGACAGACCTTACGAGCAGTACTTC. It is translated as CASSRDRPYEQYF.

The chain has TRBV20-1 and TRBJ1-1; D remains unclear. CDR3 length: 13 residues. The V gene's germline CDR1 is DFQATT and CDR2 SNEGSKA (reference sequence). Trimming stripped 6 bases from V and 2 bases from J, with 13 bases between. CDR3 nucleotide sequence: TGCAGTGCAAACGACAATCCAAACACTGAAGCTTTCTTT. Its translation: CSANDNPNTEAFF.